This T cell receptor (beta chain) was profiled in a study of blood T cell repertoires in COVID-19. The overall study: COVID-19 samples, acute and convalescent, were from the United States, Italy and Spain. T cells, B-cell-depleted T cells, or PBMCs provided the cDNA or gDNA that served as material.

This table comes from immunoSEQ multiplex PCR, and its TCRdb copy is limited to in-frame clones, with some not included. The table shows 210,000 or so clones, with 75% to 85% occurring only once. Germline lookup yields CDR1 MGHRA and CDR2 YSYEKL. The CDR3 is made up of 16 amino acids. J lost 7 bases, V lost 4 bases, and 14 bases had no gene match. Participants' reported clinical history set cohort assignment. The sequencing input was PBMCs or T cells enriched from blood (not recorded which). The source is a woman between 40 and 50 years old with acute COVID-19. The J gene is TRBJ2-7, the V gene TRBV4-1, with 9 bases lining up with TRBD1. The CDR3 sequence: CASSRGGQGRPGEQYF. In nucleotides, the CDR3 is TGCGCCAGCAGCCGCGGAGGACAGGGGCGTCCTGGGGAGCAGTACTTC.